This entry is about one T cell receptor beta chain. The record originates from a study of blood T cell repertoires in COVID-19. Study context: PBMCs, B-cell-depleted T cells, or T cells provided the cDNA or gDNA that made up the material.

Sequencing used immunoSEQ multiplex PCR; TCRdb keeps in-frame clones, though not all of them. The table includes 85,000 or so clones, 80% to 90% detected once. With 6 bases removed from V and 2 bases from J, the gap between germline ends came to 16 bases. Germline assignment: CDR1 KGHSH and CDR2 LQKENI. This CDR3 region has 15 residues. This TCR was sampled from a man aged 45-65 years with active or convalescent COVID-19. The chain uses TRBV18 and TRBJ1-1; D unclear. Sequenced sample: peripheral blood. The CDR3 protein is CASSLGRGGNTEAFF. For the CDR3, the DNA is TGTGCCAGCTCGCTAGGGCGGGGAGGTAACACTGAAGCTTTCTTT.